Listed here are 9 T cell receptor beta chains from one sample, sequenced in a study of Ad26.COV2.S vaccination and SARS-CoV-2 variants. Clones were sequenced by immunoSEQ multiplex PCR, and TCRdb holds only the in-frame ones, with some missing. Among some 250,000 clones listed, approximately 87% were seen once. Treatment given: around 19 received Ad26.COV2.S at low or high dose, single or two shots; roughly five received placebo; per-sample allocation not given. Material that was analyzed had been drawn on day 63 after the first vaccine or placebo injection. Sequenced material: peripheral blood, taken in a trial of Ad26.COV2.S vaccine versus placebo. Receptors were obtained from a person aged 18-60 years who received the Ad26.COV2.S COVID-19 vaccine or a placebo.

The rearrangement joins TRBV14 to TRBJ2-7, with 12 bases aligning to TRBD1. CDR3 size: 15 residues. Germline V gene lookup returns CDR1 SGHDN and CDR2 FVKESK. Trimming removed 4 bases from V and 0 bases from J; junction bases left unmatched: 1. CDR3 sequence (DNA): TGTGCCAGCAGCCCGGGACAGGGGGCCTCCTACGAGCAGTACTTC. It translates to CASSPGQGASYEQYF.

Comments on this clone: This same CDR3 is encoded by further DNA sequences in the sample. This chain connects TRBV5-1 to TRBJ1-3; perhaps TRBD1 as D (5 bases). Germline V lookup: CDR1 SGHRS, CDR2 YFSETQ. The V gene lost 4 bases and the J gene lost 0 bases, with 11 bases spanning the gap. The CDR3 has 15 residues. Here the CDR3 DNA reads TGCGCCAGCAGCCTTGACAGAGCCTCTGGAAACACCATATATTTT. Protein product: CASSLDRASGNTIYF.

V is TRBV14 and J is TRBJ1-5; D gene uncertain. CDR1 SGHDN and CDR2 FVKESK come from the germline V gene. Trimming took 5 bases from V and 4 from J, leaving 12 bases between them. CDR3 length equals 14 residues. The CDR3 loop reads CASSTRGKNQPQHF. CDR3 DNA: TGTGCCAGCAGCACCCGGGGTAAAAATCAGCCCCAGCATTTT.

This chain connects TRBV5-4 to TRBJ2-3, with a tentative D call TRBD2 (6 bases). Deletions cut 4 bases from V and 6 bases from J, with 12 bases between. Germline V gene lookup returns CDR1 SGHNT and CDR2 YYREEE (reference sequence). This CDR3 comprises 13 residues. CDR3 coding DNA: TGTGCCAGCAGCCCGGGACTCGCGGATACGCAGTATTTT. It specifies CASSPGLADTQYF.

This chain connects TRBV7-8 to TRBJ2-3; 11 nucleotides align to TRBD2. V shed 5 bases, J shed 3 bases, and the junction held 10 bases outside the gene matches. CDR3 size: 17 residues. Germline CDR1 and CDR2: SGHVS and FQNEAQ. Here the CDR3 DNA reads TGTGCCAGCAGCATCCCCCATACTAGCGGGAGAACAGATACGCAGTATTTT. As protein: CASSIPHTSGRTDTQYF.

CDR3: CASSYFPNSGTQYF. CDR3 nucleotide sequence: TGTGCCAGCAGTTACTTCCCGAACAGCGGGACCCAGTACTTC. The chain employs TRBV6-2 or TRBV6-3 and TRBJ2-5, with TRBD2 as a possible D gene (5 bases). The CDR3 has 14 amino acids. Germline CDR1 and CDR2: MNHEY and SVGEGT. V dropped 1 base and J dropped 7 bases, with 13 bases sitting between them.

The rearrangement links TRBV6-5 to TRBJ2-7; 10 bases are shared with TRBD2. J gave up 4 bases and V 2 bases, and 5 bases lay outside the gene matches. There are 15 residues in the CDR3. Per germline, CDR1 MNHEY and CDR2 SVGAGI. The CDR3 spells CASSYPSGSVYEQYF. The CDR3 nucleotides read TGTGCCAGCAGTTACCCTAGCGGGAGTGTGTACGAGCAGTACTTC.

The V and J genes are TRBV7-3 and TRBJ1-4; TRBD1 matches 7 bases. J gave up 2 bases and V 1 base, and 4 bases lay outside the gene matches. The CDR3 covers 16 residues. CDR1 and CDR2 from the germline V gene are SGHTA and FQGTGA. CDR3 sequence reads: CASSLKGGQTNEKLFF. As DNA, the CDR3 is TGTGCCAGCAGCTTAAAGGGGGGACAGACTAATGAAAAACTGTTTTTT.

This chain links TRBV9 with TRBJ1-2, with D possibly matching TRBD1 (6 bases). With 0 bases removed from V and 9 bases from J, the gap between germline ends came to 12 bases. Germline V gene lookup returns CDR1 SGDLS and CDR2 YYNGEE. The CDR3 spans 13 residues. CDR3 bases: TGTGCCAGCAGCGTAGGTGGGACAAAGTGCTACACCTTC. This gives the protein CASSVGGTKCYTF.